This T cell receptor (beta chain) was captured by sequencing in a study of shared clonotypes between healthy human individuals. Whole-study findings and limits: Estimated richness values were generally larger in naive subsets than in memory subsets.

A deep-level run was used for the assay. Clones were read by immunoSEQ multiplex PCR, and TCRdb kept only the in-frame ones, dropping some. The repertoire includes about 2.1 million clones, 93% of them detected once, and around 1.7% sits in the top ten. The CDR3 length is 16 residues. CDR1 and CDR2 from the germline V gene are MNHEY and SVGAGI. V was clipped by 2 bases and J by 3 bases; unmatched bases: 8. With regard to this clone: Its antigen is not known.

CD45RO-negative cells were positively selected for CCR7, leaving out terminally differentiated effector memory CD45RA+ cells. Sequencing was carried out using naive CD8+ T cells from PBMCs. The receptor was derived from a man between 18 and 35 years old in good health. Some clones in this sample may be carry-over from other donors' samples. The chain uses TRBV6-5 and TRBJ2-3; 7 bases are a match to TRBD2. DNA of the CDR3: TGTGCCAGCAGTTACGATCGACTAGCATTGACAGATACGCAGTATTTT. This sequence encodes CASSYDRLALTDTQYF.